The source of this T cell receptor beta chain is a study of blood T cell repertoires in COVID-19. CDR1 is LGHNA, CDR2 YNFKEQ, per germline. The CDR3 extends over 15 amino acids. V lost 0 bases to trimming and J lost 7 bases, with 13 bases between them. Profiled with immunoSEQ multiplex PCR; TCRdb holds only in-frame clones, not every one. The data contain about 48,000 clones, about 85% of them singletons. Material: peripheral blood. This TCR was sampled from a woman aged 55-69 years with acute or convalescent COVID-19. V is TRBV4-2 and J is TRBJ1-5; D uncertain. The CDR3 coding sequence is TGTGCCAGCAGCCAAGATCGGAGTTCCGGGCAGCCCCAGCATTTT. Translation gives CASSQDRSSGQPQHF.